One sample yielded the 17 T cell receptor beta chains listed below, sequenced in a study of blood T cell repertoires in COVID-19. Generated by immunoSEQ multiplex PCR, the TCRdb table keeps only in-frame clones and is missing some. There are about 180,000 clones in the sample; more than 75% occur only once, and about 2.7% lies in the top ten. Material: peripheral blood. These receptors were taken from a man between 35 and 55 years old with active or convalescent COVID-19.

This clone appeared a single time. The chain employs TRBV4-3 and TRBJ2-3, with a weak D call TRBD2 (7 bases). The CDR3 consists of 15 residues. Germline V gene lookup returns CDR1 LGHNA and CDR2 YSLEER. V was trimmed by 1 base and J by 4 bases, leaving 12 bases between them. CDR3 loop: CASSQGAGAPDTQYF. The CDR3 bases are TGCGCCAGCAGCCAAGGCGCGGGGGCCCCAGATACGCAGTATTTT.

The V gene is TRBV19, the J gene TRBJ1-5; 7 bases are shared with TRBD1. Per the germline V gene, CDR1 is LNHDA and CDR2 is SQIVND (reference sequence). Trimming removed 5 bases from V and 7 bases from J; junction bases left unmatched: 11. The CDR3 loop spans 15 amino acids. The CDR3 DNA is TGTGCCAGTAGTCCTACAGGGGCCCAACGACAGCCCCAGCATTTT. It specifies CASSPTGAQRQPQHF.

This rearrangement joins TRBV18 to TRBJ1-4; D is possibly TRBD1 (6 bases). The CDR3 runs to 14 residues. The germline V gene has CDR1 KGHSH and CDR2 LQKENI. V was pared by 4 bases and J by 4 bases, with 10 bases between. CDR3 DNA: TGTGCCAGCTCACTGGACAGCCTTAATGAAAAACTGTTTTTT. As protein: CASSLDSLNEKLFF.

The chain is built from TRBV5-1 and TRBJ2-7; a possible D gene is TRBD2 (5 bases). The V gene lost 0 bases and the J gene lost 6 bases, with 10 bases spanning the gap. This CDR3 has 13 amino acids. Germline V CDR1 and CDR2: SGHRS, YFSETQ. The CDR3 is CASSLGLTSEQYF. The CDR3 nucleotides read TGCGCCAGCAGCTTGGGTTTAACTAGCGAGCAGTACTTC.

The V and J genes are TRBV15 and TRBJ1-1; 7 bases are shared with TRBD1. With 1 base clipped from V and 1 base from J, the junction kept 6 bases outside the gene matches. The CDR3 extends over 16 amino acids. Germline CDR1 reads LNHNV; CDR2 reads YYDKDF (reference sequence). The CDR3 region has the DNA TGTGCCACCAGCAGAGGGGGGAACAGGGGGAACACTGAAGCTTTCTTT. It translates to CATSRGGNRGNTEAFF.

This clone appeared once. The chain is built from TRBV5-1 and TRBJ1-3; a possible D gene is TRBD1 (5 bases). V shed 1 base and J shed 4 bases, with 12 bases lying between them. Germline lookup yields CDR1 SGHRS and CDR2 YFSETQ. CDR3 size: 15 residues. The CDR3 protein is CASSLYGQGGNTIYF. In DNA, the CDR3 is TGCGCCAGCAGCTTGTACGGCCAGGGAGGAAACACCATATATTTT.

The gene calls are TRBV27 and TRBJ2-3; D unresolved. The germline V gene has CDR1 MNHEY and CDR2 SMNVEV (reference sequence). The V end lost 3 bases, the J end lost 6 bases, and 10 bases lay between the germline ends. There are 13 residues in the CDR3. CDR3 coding DNA: TGTGCCAGCAGTTTGAGGTCCGCGGATACGCAGTATTTT. Amino acid sequence: CASSLRSADTQYF.

V usage is TRBV15 and J usage is TRBJ1-4; 7 nucleotides agree with TRBD1. The V gene's germline CDR1 is LNHNV and CDR2 YYDKDF (reference sequence). The CDR3 runs to 15 residues. The V and J ends lost 3 bases and 4 bases, in that order; junction bases with no gene match: 5. The CDR3 DNA sequence: TGTGCCACCAGCAGGCGACAGGGCCATAATGAAAAACTGTTTTTT. Translating it yields CATSRRQGHNEKLFF.

The gene calls are TRBV28 and TRBJ1-2; 12 positions match TRBD1. The ends lost 4 bases at V and 4 bases at J; junction bases unmatched: 13. Germline CDR1 and CDR2: MDHEN and SYDVKM. This CDR3 spans 18 amino acids. CDR3 amino acids: CASSSTGTGGPFGYGYTF. Written as DNA, the CDR3 is TGTGCCAGCAGTTCGACCGGGACAGGGGGCCCTTTCGGCTATGGCTACACCTTC.

This rearrangement joins TRBV6-5 to TRBJ2-1; tentative D call: TRBD1 (6 bases). CDR3 length equals 12 residues. V gave up 6 bases and J gave up 6 bases, with 9 bases separating them. The germline gives CDR1 MNHEY, CDR2 SVGAGI. The CDR3 DNA sequence: TGTGCCAGCAGGTGGACAGTCAATGAGCAGTTCTTC. Amino acids: CASRWTVNEQFF.

This clone was observed once. CDR3 nucleotide sequence: TGTGCCAGCAGCTTGGCAGGGCAGGGGACGTCCTACGAGCAGTACTTC. Translating it yields CASSLAGQGTSYEQYF. The chain joins TRBV5-4 to TRBJ2-7; TRBD1 is a possible D gene (6 bases). Germline CDR1 SGHNT, CDR2 YYREEE (reference sequence). The CDR3 loop spans 16 amino acids. The germline V and J ends were trimmed by 0 bases and 1 base, with 14 bases remaining between them. Full variable domain (outside the CDR3, taken from reference TRBV5-4 and TRBJ2-7): ETGVTQSPTHLIKTRGQQVTLRCSSQSGHNTVSWYQQALGQGPQFIFQYYREEENGRGNFPPRFSGLQFPNYSSELNVNALELDDSALYLCASSLAGQGTSYEQYFGPGTRLTVT.

DNA for the CDR3: TGTGCCAGCAGCTGGAGGGTGACGGGGCCCCCCTATAGCAATCAGCCCCAGCATTTT. Protein product: CASSWRVTGPPYSNQPQHF. The chain is built from TRBV11-3 and TRBJ1-5; possibly TRBD1 for D (5 bases). V was pared by 4 bases and J by 0 bases, with 22 bases between. The CDR3 contains 19 residues. Germline CDR1 and CDR2: SGHNT and YENEEA.

The count of this clone is one. The chain couples TRBV11-2 to TRBJ2-2; D possibly corresponds to TRBD2 (5 bases). Per the germline V gene, CDR1 is SGHAT and CDR2 is FQNNGV. CDR3 length: 14 amino acids. V lost 5 bases, J lost 4 bases, and 11 bases lay in between. The CDR3 sequence: CASSLGLSTGELFF. The CDR3 nucleotides read TGTGCCAGCAGCCTAGGACTGTCCACCGGGGAGCTGTTTTTT.

The chain employs TRBV24-1 and TRBJ2-5, with D tentatively TRBD1 (5 bases). The V end lost 4 bases, the J end lost 5 bases, and 22 bases lay between the germline ends. The CDR3 runs 17 residues. From germline, CDR1 is KGHDR and CDR2 SFDVKD. In DNA, the CDR3 is TGTGCCACCAGTGACCCCGGTTCGTCCAGGGCGCGTGAGACCCAGTACTTC. It specifies CATSDPGSSRARETQYF.

The CDR3: CSAGQGTNEQFF. CDR3 nucleotides: TGCAGCGCCGGACAGGGAACCAATGAGCAGTTCTTC. This rearrangement joins TRBV29-1 to TRBJ2-1; 8 bases map to TRBD1. Germline lookup yields CDR1 SQVTM and CDR2 ANQGSEA. The V gene end was trimmed by 7 bases and the J gene end by 6 bases; junction bases not matched to a gene: 5. This CDR3 comprises 12 residues.

In nucleotides, the CDR3 is TGTGCCAGCAGAATAGACAGCTACGAGCAGTACTTC. It codes for CASRIDSYEQYF. The chain uses TRBV2 and TRBJ2-7, with TRBD1 as a possible D gene (5 bases). Germline V gives CDR1 SNHLY, CDR2 FYNNEI. Trimming removed 6 bases from V and 3 bases from J, with 9 bases in between. The CDR3 is made up of 12 amino acids.

The chain links TRBV10-3 to TRBJ2-7; maybe TRBD1 (5 bases). CDR1 ENHRY and CDR2 SYGVKD come from the germline V gene. V lost 6 bases and J 3 bases, leaving 18 bases between the germline ends. This CDR3 spans 15 amino acids. DNA of the CDR3: TGTGCCATCAGCGACTCCCTTACAACAGGCTACGAGCAGTACTTC. Amino acids: CAISDSLTTGYEQYF.